The next 29 T cell receptor beta chains were all read from a single sample in a study of blood T cell repertoires in COVID-19. The repertoire was sequenced with immunoSEQ multiplex PCR; TCRdb's copy has only in-frame clones and lacks some. This repertoire shows 150,000 to 200,000 clones, 80% found once; its top ten account for about an eighth. Material for sequencing was PBMCs or T cells enriched from blood (not recorded which). The receptors stem from a man in his sixties who had been exposed to COVID-19.

The J gene is TRBJ1-4, the V gene TRBV10-3; maybe TRBD1 (5 bases). The CDR3 has 15 amino acids. V lost 3 bases, J lost 3 bases, and 11 bases lay in between. Looked up from germline, CDR1 is ENHRY and CDR2 is SYGVKD. CDR3 bases: TGTGCCATCAGTGACAACAGGTCCTCTAATGAAAAACTGTTTTTT. Translated: CAISDNRSSNEKLFF.

V is TRBV25-1 and J is TRBJ1-6; 9 bases map to TRBD1. V was pared by 8 bases and J by 7 bases, with 9 bases of the junction left unmatched. This CDR3 spans 15 amino acids. Germline V gene data show CDR1 as MGHDK and CDR2 as SYGVNS. This CDR3 reads CASSDRGQGNSPLHF. CDR3 sequence (DNA): TGTGCCAGCTCTGACAGGGGACAGGGAAATTCACCCCTCCACTTT.

The chain recombines TRBV7-2 with TRBJ2-5, with 8 nucleotides matching TRBD2. The J segment lost 5 bases and the V segment lost 5 bases, leaving 10 bases of the junction unmatched. Germline-derived CDR1 and CDR2 are SGHTA and FQGNSA. This CDR3 has 15 amino acids. The CDR3 region is CASSILGGGPETQYF. In DNA form, the CDR3 reads TGTGCCAGCAGCATCCTCGGGGGGGGCCCCGAGACCCAGTACTTC.

This clone came up a few times. This chain links TRBV6-6 with TRBJ2-7, with D perhaps matching TRBD1 (6 bases). The CDR3 sequence is 12 residues long. With 5 bases removed from V and 6 bases from J, the gap between germline ends came to 11 bases. The V gene's germline CDR1 is MNHNY and CDR2 SVGAGI (reference sequence). The CDR3 reads CASSQQGFEQYF. The DNA for the CDR3 is TGTGCCAGCAGTCAACAGGGTTTCGAGCAGTACTTC.

This rearrangement joins TRBV19 to TRBJ1-3; D unresolved. Germline V gene data show CDR1 as LNHDA and CDR2 as SQIVND (reference sequence). The CDR3 spans 16 residues. The ends were cut back, 7 bases at V and 0 bases at J, with 16 bases in the middle. CDR3 sequence: CASTPWQASSGNTIYF. Here the CDR3 DNA reads TGTGCCAGTACCCCGTGGCAGGCAAGCTCTGGAAACACCATATATTTT.

V gene TRBV25-1 combines with J gene TRBJ1-1, with 9 positions matching TRBD1. Germline CDR1 is MGHDK and CDR2 is SYGVNS. CDR3 size: 15 residues. Losses at the gene ends were 6 bases for V and 11 bases for J; bases not matched to a gene: 16. The DNA of the CDR3 is TGTGCCAGCAGGAGTGGGATTTCGGGGACAGGGAGGGCTTTCTTT. This sequence encodes CASRSGISGTGRAFF.

This sequence joins TRBV5-5 and TRBJ2-1; D might be TRBD2 (6 bases). Trimming stripped 0 bases from V and 7 bases from J, with 14 bases between. The CDR3 totals 15 residues. The germline V gene has CDR1 SGHKS and CDR2 YYEKEE (reference sequence). In DNA form, the CDR3 reads TGTGCCAGCAGCTTGGACGGAGGAGGGTGGAATGAGCAGTTCTTC. It yields the protein CASSLDGGGWNEQFF. The full variable domain, in which reference TRBV5-5 and TRBJ2-1 provide the parts outside the CDR3, is DAGVTQSPTHLIKTRGQQVTLRCSPISGHKSVSWYQQVLGQGPQFIFQYYEKEERGRGNFPDRFSARQFPNYSSELNVNALLLGDSALYLCASSLDGGGWNEQFFGPGTRLTVL.

The rearrangement uses TRBV6-5 and TRBJ2-5; no clear D gene. There are 15 residues in the CDR3. V was trimmed by 3 bases and J by 4 bases, leaving 15 bases between them. Germline CDR1 reads MNHEY; CDR2 reads SVGAGI. The CDR3 DNA reads as TGTGCCAGCAGTTATACGCACATGGGCTTAGAGACCCAGTACTTC. Protein sequence: CASSYTHMGLETQYF.

This clone has a handful of counts. The J gene is TRBJ2-1, the V gene TRBV2; 15 nucleotides match TRBD2. Unmatched junction bases numbered 5, after V lost 6 bases and J lost 2 bases. The CDR3 has 17 residues. Germline CDR1 and CDR2: SNHLY and FYNNEI. The CDR3, as DNA: TGTGCCAGCAGAGCTGGGACTAGCGGGAGGACCTACAATGAGCAGTTCTTC. Translating gives CASRAGTSGRTYNEQFF. Using reference TRBV2 and TRBJ2-1 for the parts outside the CDR3, the full variable domain is EPEVTQTPSHQVTQMGQEVILRCVPISNHLYFYWYRQILGQKVEFLVSFYNNEISEKSEIFDDQFSVERPDGSNFTLKIRSTKLEDSAMYFCASRAGTSGRTYNEQFFGPGTRLTVL.

This sequence joins TRBV19 and TRBJ1-6, with D tentatively TRBD1 (5 bases). The germline V gene encodes CDR1 LNHDA and CDR2 SQIVND (reference sequence). The CDR3 has 16 residues. Trimming shortened V by 6 bases and J by 10 bases, and 22 bases separated the two germline ends. CDR3 sequence reads: CASRQTSTAPRSPLHF. The CDR3 nucleotides are TGTGCCAGTAGGCAGACCTCGACAGCGCCTAGGTCACCCCTCCACTTT.

The chain has TRBV19 and TRBJ2-6; no reliable D call. The V and J ends lost 3 bases and 0 bases respectively, with 6 bases between them. The germline V gene encodes CDR1 LNHDA and CDR2 SQIVND (reference sequence). The length of the CDR3 is 15 residues. CDR3 loop: CASSIGSSGANVLTF. DNA of the CDR3: TGTGCCAGTAGTATCGGTTCCTCTGGGGCCAACGTCCTGACTTTC. Drawing the rest from reference TRBV19 and TRBJ2-6, the complete variable domain is DGGITQSPKYLFRKEGQNVTLSCEQNLNHDAMYWYRQDPGQGLRLIYYSQIVNDFQKGDIAEGYSVSREKKESFPLTVTSAQKNPTAFYLCASSIGSSGANVLTFGAGSRLTVL.

V is TRBV28 and J is TRBJ2-5, with 7 bases fitting TRBD1. J gave up 5 bases and V 6 bases, and 15 bases lay outside the gene matches. The CDR3 has 16 residues. Germline V lookup: CDR1 MDHEN, CDR2 SYDVKM. CDR3 protein: CASSPTGTAFVETQYF. CDR3 coding DNA: TGTGCCAGCAGCCCAACCGGGACAGCCTTTGTCGAGACCCAGTACTTC. The complete variable domain, with remaining parts taken from reference TRBV28 and TRBJ2-5, reads DVKVTQSSRYLVKRTGEKVFLECVQDMDHENMFWYRQDPGLGLRLIYFSYDVKMKEKGDIPEGYSVSREKKERFSLILESASTNQTSMYLCASSPTGTAFVETQYFGPGTRLLVL.

The chain links TRBV5-6 to TRBJ2-1; TRBD2 aligns across 8 bases. In germline, CDR1 is SGHDT, CDR2 YYEEEE. Trimming removed 0 bases from V and 5 bases from J; junction bases left unmatched: 4. The CDR3 is 15 amino acids. DNA of the CDR3: TGTGCCAGCAGCTTGGGACTAGCGCTTAACAATGAGCAGTTCTTC. Translated, it gives CASSLGLALNNEQFF.

The chain employs TRBV27 and TRBJ2-3; possibly TRBD1 for D (6 bases). Germline V gives CDR1 MNHEY, CDR2 SMNVEV (reference sequence). V was pared by 3 bases and J by 1 base, with 14 bases between. The CDR3 loop spans 16 amino acids. CDR3 nucleotide sequence: TGTGCCAGCAGTTTTCGAGGGGGAAGCCGCACAGATACGCAGTATTTT. Its protein product is CASSFRGGSRTDTQYF.

This clone occurred once. The chain is built from TRBV7-6 and TRBJ2-7; 9 nucleotides line up with TRBD2. Germline V gene lookup returns CDR1 SGHVS and CDR2 FNYEAQ. V gave up 1 base and J gave up 6 bases; unmatched junction bases: 4. The CDR3 sequence is 14 residues long. The CDR3 here is CASSLGVRGGEQYF. The CDR3, as DNA: TGTGCCAGCAGCTTAGGAGTGCGGGGGGGCGAGCAGTACTTC. The full variable domain, completed using reference TRBV7-6 and TRBJ2-7, is GAGVSQSPRYKVTKRGQDVALRCDPISGHVSLYWYRQALGQGPEFLTYFNYEAQQDKSGLPNDRFSAERPEGSISTLTIQRTEQRDSAMYRCASSLGVRGGEQYFGPGTRLTVT.

Only one count was recorded for this clone. The rearrangement links TRBV19 to TRBJ1-2, with TRBD1 as a possible D gene (5 bases). CDR3 length: 14 residues. The V end lost 0 bases, the J end lost 4 bases, and 9 bases lay between the germline ends. The germline V gene encodes CDR1 LNHDA and CDR2 SQIVND (reference sequence). As DNA, the CDR3 is TGTGCCAGTAGTATAGAGAACAGGCCCTATGGCTACACCTTC. Translated, it gives CASSIENRPYGYTF.

The chain uses TRBV7-2 and TRBJ2-7; a possible D gene is TRBD1 (6 bases). The CDR3 has 14 amino acids. In germline, CDR1 is SGHTA, CDR2 FQGNSA. Trimming shortened V by 5 bases and J by 1 base, and 12 bases separated the two germline ends. As DNA, the CDR3 is TGTGCCAGCAGCCTGGACAGCCCTTCCTACGAGCAGTACTTC. This sequence encodes CASSLDSPSYEQYF.

The rearrangement links TRBV19 to TRBJ1-6; 10 bases are shared with TRBD1. CDR3 length: 15 amino acids. With 4 bases clipped from V and 10 bases from J, the junction kept 7 bases outside the gene matches. The germline V gene encodes CDR1 LNHDA and CDR2 SQIVND (reference sequence). This chain's CDR3 is CASSTATGGGSPLHF. CDR3 bases: TGTGCCAGTAGTACTGCGACAGGGGGCGGCTCACCCCTCCACTTT.

This sequence joins TRBV18 and TRBJ2-5; D may be TRBD2 (6 bases). The germline CDR1 and CDR2 sequences are KGHSH and LQKENI. This CDR3 region has 13 residues. Trimming removed 4 bases from V and 3 bases from J, with 9 bases in between. In DNA, the CDR3 is TGTGCCAGCTCACTTAGACTAGAAGAGACCCAGTACTTC. Translated: CASSLRLEETQYF.

The chain uses TRBV2 and TRBJ2-7; 8 bases align to TRBD2. V dropped 5 bases and J dropped 1; count of bases not matched to a gene: 7. The CDR3 is 15 residues long. Germline CDR1 reads SNHLY; CDR2 reads FYNNEI. CDR3 coding DNA: TGTGCCAGCAGTCCTAGGACTAGCTCTTCCTACGAGCAGTACTTC. Translating gives CASSPRTSSSYEQYF.

This clone appeared once. The chain recombines TRBV27 with TRBJ2-3; 7 bases agree with TRBD2. The trim removed 2 bases at V and 3 bases at J, leaving 14 bases unmatched. In germline, CDR1 is MNHEY, CDR2 SMNVEV (reference sequence). There are 18 residues in the CDR3. The DNA for the CDR3 is TGTGCCAGCAGTTTACTATCACTGGGAGGGGAGGAGACAGATACGCAGTATTTT. Its protein is CASSLLSLGGEETDTQYF.

This sequence joins TRBV9 and TRBJ2-1; D unclear. Per germline, CDR1 SGDLS and CDR2 YYNGEE. V was clipped by 3 bases and J by 11 bases, with 12 bases between them. There are 12 residues in the CDR3. This CDR3 is CASSARLNQQFF. The CDR3 DNA follows: TGTGCCAGCAGCGCCAGACTCAACCAGCAGTTCTTC.

The V call is TRBV28, the J call TRBJ2-7; D may be TRBD2 (5 bases). The V end was cut by 2 bases, the J end by 5 bases, with 10 bases between. Germline V gene lookup returns CDR1 MDHEN and CDR2 SYDVKM. The CDR3 has 13 residues. This CDR3 reads CASSLVGSHEQYF. The CDR3 coding sequence is TGTGCCAGCAGTTTAGTGGGGAGTCACGAGCAGTACTTC.

The chain employs TRBV21-1 and TRBJ2-3; the D call in the table, TRBD1, was not verified against the DNA. TRBV21-1 is a known pseudogene. This CDR3 is 15 amino acids long. As DNA, the CDR3 is TGTGCCAGCAGCAATGGGGACAGGGGCACAGATACGCAGTATTTT. This codes for CASSNGDRGTDTQYF.

This chain connects TRBV5-6 to TRBJ1-4; 7 bases match TRBD1. This CDR3 is built from 14 residues. Germline loops: CDR1 SGHDT, CDR2 YYEEEE. J gave up 4 bases and V 3 bases, and 3 bases lay outside the gene matches. CDR3 region: CASSSQGLNEKLFF. In DNA form, the CDR3 reads TGTGCCAGCAGCTCACAGGGGCTTAATGAAAAACTGTTTTTT.

This clone was counted a few times. The CDR3 nucleotides are TGTGCCAGCAGTTTCTATCACCCCCGGACTAGCGGGAGGGCCGGGGAGCTGTTTTTT. Encoded protein: CASSFYHPRTSGRAGELFF. This chain links TRBV28 with TRBJ2-2, with TRBD2 identical over 15 bases. This CDR3 spans 19 amino acids. V shed 3 bases, J shed 6 bases, and the junction held 11 bases outside the gene matches. Germline assignment: CDR1 MDHEN and CDR2 SYDVKM.

The rearrangement uses TRBV25-1 and TRBJ2-3; perhaps TRBD1 as D (6 bases). Germline V gene lookup returns CDR1 MGHDK and CDR2 SYGVNS. The V end was cut by 6 bases, the J end by 5 bases, with 12 bases between. CDR3 size: 13 residues. Here the CDR3 DNA reads TGTGCCAGCAGCGGACAGACTAAAGATACGCAGTATTTT. Translating gives CASSGQTKDTQYF.

This rearrangement joins TRBV2 to TRBJ2-4; 9 bases match TRBD2. Trimming cost V 2 bases and J 9 bases; bases outside gene matches: 5. Germline V lookup: CDR1 SNHLY, CDR2 FYNNEI. CDR3 length: 14 amino acids. The CDR3 loop is CASSERLAGPIQYF. As DNA, the CDR3 is TGTGCCAGCAGTGAACGGCTAGCGGGGCCCATTCAGTACTTC.

The genes are TRBV10-3 and TRBJ1-2, with 7 positions matching TRBD1. The CDR3 extends over 14 amino acids. Per germline, CDR1 ENHRY and CDR2 SYGVKD. V was pared by 6 bases and J by 4 bases, with 8 bases of the junction left unmatched. The CDR3 sequence is CAISPRQGVYGYTF. CDR3 sequence (DNA): TGTGCCATCAGCCCCCGACAGGGTGTCTATGGCTACACCTTC.